The 10 T cell receptor beta chains listed next were all sequenced from one sample in a study of cytomegalovirus exposure and HLA in healthy donors. Researchers ran the PCR with 60 Vbeta and 13 Jbeta primers. Only in-frame clones appear in the TCRdb table, and some are missing; sequencing was by immunoSEQ multiplex PCR. The sample lists 90,000 or so clones; approximately 78% were seen once. Sequencing input: PBMCs. The origin of the receptors is a male donor in good health and CMV-seropositive.

CDR3 bases: TGTGCCAGCAGCCAAGAGGGACAGCAAAATGAAAAACTGTTTTTT. This translates into CASSQEGQQNEKLFF. V is TRBV4-2 and J is TRBJ1-4; 7 bases match TRBD1. CDR1 is LGHNA and CDR2 is YNFKEQ in the germline V gene. CDR3 size: 15 residues. V was clipped by 0 bases and J by 5 bases; unmatched bases: 3.

The V call is TRBV5-5, the J call TRBJ2-1; a weak D match, TRBD1 (5 bases). The V gene's germline CDR1 is SGHKS and CDR2 YYEKEE (reference sequence). The V and J ends lost 0 bases and 0 bases respectively, with 22 bases between them. The CDR3 covers 20 residues. The CDR3 DNA reads as TGTGCCAGCAGCTTGGGATTGACAGCTGGTGGAAGGAACTCCTACAATGAGCAGTTCTTC. Protein sequence: CASSLGLTAGGRNSYNEQFF.

This clone was counted a single time. The chain links TRBV30 to TRBJ2-2, with a weak D call TRBD1 (6 bases). V was shortened by 4 bases and J by 8 bases, with 14 bases between the two germline ends. Germline V gene sequence: CDR1 GTSNPN, CDR2 SVGIG (reference sequence). The CDR3 has 13 residues. CDR3 nucleotide sequence: TGTGCCTGGAAGGTGCTAGGGGGTGGGGAGCTGTTTTTT. Translation: CAWKVLGGGELFF.

This chain links TRBV27 with TRBJ1-5; the match to TRBD1 covers 8 bases. The length of the CDR3 is 20 residues. Per the germline V gene, CDR1 is MNHEY and CDR2 is SMNVEV (reference sequence). V trimming: 6 bases; J trimming: 0 bases; junction bases outside the gene matches: 19. CDR3 sequence (DNA): TGTGCCAGCAGCTTCCTCCCGGAGGGAGGGACAGGCAATAGCAATCAGCCCCAGCATTTT. Translated: CASSFLPEGGTGNSNQPQHF.

This clone was counted between two and nine times. V gene TRBV5-1 combines with J gene TRBJ2-2; weak D call: TRBD1 (6 bases). V lost 4 bases, J lost 8 bases, and 21 bases lay in between. The CDR3 loop spans 16 amino acids. The germline gives CDR1 SGHRS, CDR2 YFSETQ. The DNA of the CDR3 is TGCGCCAGCAGCCTCGGAGTGGGGGCGCGGAATGGGGAGCTGTTTTTT. This gives the protein CASSLGVGARNGELFF.

This clone was counted only a few times. This sequence joins TRBV4-1 and TRBJ2-4, with D perhaps TRBD2 (5 bases). Germline V gene data show CDR1 as MGHRA and CDR2 as YSYEKL. V was clipped by 0 bases and J by 6 bases, with 9 bases between them. CDR3 length equals 14 residues. Here the CDR3 DNA reads TGCGCCAGCAGCCAAGATCTTGGGAGAAACATTCAGTACTTC. This gives the protein CASSQDLGRNIQYF.

The chain joins TRBV28 to TRBJ2-6; TRBD1 agrees at 11 bases. CDR3 size: 19 residues. With 5 bases clipped from V and 2 bases from J, the junction kept 11 bases outside the gene matches. Germline lookup yields CDR1 MDHEN and CDR2 SYDVKM. CDR3 DNA: TGTGCCAGCAGTCCGACCATCGGACAGGGGGCTACTGGGGCCAACGTCCTGACTTTC. Protein sequence: CASSPTIGQGATGANVLTF.

The chain carries TRBV19 and TRBJ1-4, with D unresolved. V lost 0 bases, J lost 10 bases, and 12 bases lay in between. Germline values: CDR1 LNHDA, CDR2 SQIVND (reference sequence). CDR3 length equals 14 residues. CDR3 sequence (DNA): TGTGCCAGTAGTATAGACACCGGAGTCAGAAAACTGTTTTTT. Translated, it gives CASSIDTGVRKLFF.

The chain links TRBV5-1 to TRBJ2-2; no reliable D call. Trimming shortened V by 5 bases and J by 1 base, and 9 bases separated the two germline ends. In germline, CDR1 is SGHRS, CDR2 YFSETQ. CDR3 length equals 14 residues. DNA of the CDR3: TGCGCCAGCAGTTTCGTCTTGAACACCGGGGAGCTGTTTTTT. Residues: CASSFVLNTGELFF.

The chain employs TRBV7-9 and TRBJ1-4, with TRBD1 matching 10 bases. Per germline, CDR1 SEHNR and CDR2 FQNEAQ (reference sequence). The CDR3 spans 16 residues. J lost 8 bases, V lost 1 base, and 7 bases had no gene match. CDR3 residues: CASSLGDRGHREKLFF. CDR3 sequence (DNA): TGTGCCAGCAGCTTAGGCGACAGGGGGCACCGCGAAAAACTGTTTTTT.